These 8 T cell receptor beta chains were all obtained from the same sample, sequenced in a study of identical twins. Via MiXCR, TCRdb re-called the 5' RACE reads, giving one row per CDR3 protein. There are 450,000 to 500,000 distinct CDR3 sequences in the sample; 13% to 15% occur only once, and about 0.94% lies in the top ten. The same sample was also used in a study of yellow fever vaccine responses in identical twins.

The sequenced sample consisted of CD4+ T cells sorted from blood. The receptors were sampled from a woman in her late teens or twenties in good health.

This clonotype was found many times. The chain has TRBV5-1 and TRBJ2-7; TRBD2 aligns across 9 bases. The trim removed 0 bases at V and 2 bases at J, leaving 3 bases unmatched. Germline-derived CDR1 and CDR2 are SGHRS and YFSETQ. CDR3 length: 15 amino acids. The CDR3 sequence is CASSLVTSGPYEQYF. CDR3 DNA: TGCGCCAGCAGCTTGGTGACTAGCGGCCCCTACGAGCAGTACTTC. Using reference TRBV5-1 and TRBJ2-7 for the parts outside the CDR3, the full variable domain is KAGVTQTPRYLIKTRGQQVTLSCSPISGHRSVSWYQQTPGQGLQFLFEYFSETQRNKGNFPGRFSGRQFSNSRSEMNVSTLELGDSALYLCASSLVTSGPYEQYFGPGTRLTVT.

The V and J genes are TRBV28 and TRBJ2-1; D remains unclear. The CDR3 length is 17 residues. Trimming shortened V by 2 bases and J by 8 bases, and 22 bases separated the two germline ends. Looked up from germline, CDR1 is MDHEN and CDR2 is SYDVKM. The CDR3 region is CASSLVLVPPTVYEQFF. The CDR3, as DNA: TGTGCCAGCAGTTTAGTCCTTGTCCCTCCGACGGTTTATGAGCAGTTCTTC.

There are a few counts of this clonotype. V is TRBV5-1 and J is TRBJ2-6; D is uncertain. The CDR3 runs 15 residues. Trimming removed 1 base from V and 2 bases from J, with 7 bases in between. Germline lookup yields CDR1 SGHRS and CDR2 YFSETQ. The CDR3 loop reads CASSLLATGANVLTF. The CDR3 region has the DNA TGCGCCAGCAGCTTGCTGGCTACTGGGGCCAACGTCCTGACTTTC.

This clonotype was observed a few times. The rearrangement joins TRBV7-9 to TRBJ2-3; D uncertain. The V end was cut by 3 bases, the J end by 0 bases, with 10 bases between. Germline lookup yields CDR1 SEHNR and CDR2 FQNEAQ (reference sequence). This CDR3 comprises 15 residues. The CDR3 sequence is CASSLVRSSTDTQYF. The CDR3 DNA reads TGTGCCAGCAGCTTGGTCAGGAGTAGCACAGATACGCAGTATTTT.

This clonotype was observed a handful of times. The chain carries TRBV20-1 and TRBJ2-5; D remains ambiguous. Trimming pared 3 bases from V and 5 bases from J, leaving 13 bases between. CDR1 DFQATT and CDR2 SNEGSKA come from the germline V gene (reference sequence). The CDR3 runs to 13 residues. The CDR3 sequence: CSASSWQKETQYF. DNA for the CDR3: TGCAGTGCTAGCAGTTGGCAGAAGGAGACCCAGTACTTC.

This clonotype came up a few times. The chain uses TRBV7-6 and TRBJ2-3; 13 nucleotides agree with TRBD2. Germline V lookup: CDR1 SGHVS, CDR2 FNYEAQ. The junction had 7 bases not matched to a gene; V was cut back by 5 bases and J by 2 bases. The CDR3 contains 17 residues. CDR3 in DNA: TGTGCCAGCAGCGAAGGACTAGCGGGGGCGAACACAGATACGCAGTATTTT. Protein sequence: CASSEGLAGANTDTQYF.

CDR3 sequence reads: CASSARVGGQETQYF. In nucleotides, the CDR3 is TGTGCCAGCAGCGCCCGGGTGGGCGGTCAAGAGACCCAGTACTTC. V usage is TRBV9 and J usage is TRBJ2-5; D is undetermined. This CDR3 spans 15 amino acids. Germline V gene sequence: CDR1 SGDLS, CDR2 YYNGEE. The V end was cut by 3 bases, the J end by 2 bases, with 14 bases between.

The chain links TRBV5-4 to TRBJ2-3; 11 nucleotides match TRBD2. After removal of 4 bases from V and 1 base from J, the junction contained 8 bases not matched to a gene. From germline, CDR1 is SGHNT and CDR2 YYREEE (reference sequence). CDR3 length: 17 amino acids. CDR3: CASSQQTSGGGTDTQYF. The CDR3 nucleotides are TGTGCCAGCAGCCAACAAACTAGCGGGGGTGGCACAGATACGCAGTATTTT.